One T cell receptor beta chain is described in this entry. This entry comes from a study of OX40 agonist ivuxolimab in advanced cancers. Clones were read by immunoSEQ multiplex PCR, and TCRdb kept only the in-frame ones, dropping some. The sample holds under 50,000 clones, about 79% seen once. The receptor comes from an adult with an advanced solid tumor such as melanoma, head and neck, liver or kidney cancer. This specimen consisted of CD4+ or CD8+ T cells sorted from blood, obtained in a trial of the OX40 agonist ivuxolimab.

The chain's CDR3 is CASSYSGVEAFF. As DNA, the CDR3 is TGTGCCAGCAGTTACTCGGGAGTTGAAGCTTTCTTT. V gene TRBV6-6 combines with J gene TRBJ1-1, with D unresolved. Trimming shortened V by 0 bases and J by 7 bases, and 6 bases separated the two germline ends. CDR1 is MNHNY, CDR2 SVGAGI, per germline (reference sequence). This CDR3 spans 12 amino acids.